This is a list of T cell receptor beta chains from one sample in a study of blood T cell repertoires in COVID-19. The protocol was immunoSEQ multiplex PCR, while the TCRdb copy is restricted to in-frame clones and leaves out a portion. In the table there are about 130,000 clones, 85% of which are singletons. The sequencing input was peripheral blood. These receptors came from a woman older than 75 with acute or convalescent COVID-19. Both conserved end residues are part of each CDR3. The D gene is left open where the match is weak. Expanded clones get a size class; other rows say once, few or many, or leave the size out.

v_gene	len	j_gene	abundance	d_gene	CDR3nt	CDR3aa
TRBV28	16	TRBJ2-6	-	-	TGTGCCAGCAGTGATGGGAGCAGCTCTGGGGCCAACGTCCTGACTTTC	CASSDGSSSGANVLTF
TRBV9	15	TRBJ1-3	-	-	TGTGCCAGCAGCGTCCAGGGGTTCTCCGGAAACACCATATATTTT	CASSVQGFSGNTIYF
TRBV18	14	TRBJ1-6	-	-	TGTGCCAGCTCGCCCACAAGGAGAGATTCACCCCTCCACTTT	CASSPTRRDSPLHF
TRBV29-1	15	TRBJ2-3	-	TRBD2	TGCAGCGTTGTAGGGACTAGCGATGGAACAGATACGCAGTATTTT	CSVVGTSDGTDTQYF
TRBV5-4	14	TRBJ2-3	-	TRBD1	TGTGCCAGCAGCCACGACAGGGCGGGAGATACGCAGTATTTT	CASSHDRAGDTQYF
TRBV5-4	16	TRBJ1-6	-	TRBD1	TGTGCCAGCAGCTTAGTCGGACAGGGAAGGGATTCACCCCTCCACTTT	CASSLVGQGRDSPLHF
TRBV20-1	12	TRBJ2-7	-	-	TGCAGTGCTAGTTCTAACGCCTACGAGCAGTACTTC	CSASSNAYEQYF
TRBV6-2/TRBV6-3	13	TRBJ2-7	-	-	TGTGCCAGCAGTCTCGGACACCCCTACGAGCAGTACTTC	CASSLGHPYEQYF
TRBV20-1	14	TRBJ1-3	-	-	TGCAGTGCTAGTCCGCGAGGGTCTGGAAACACCATATATTTT	CSASPRGSGNTIYF
TRBV7-6	12	TRBJ1-5	-	-	TGTGCCAGCAGAGGAGAACTCGGGGCCCAGCATTTT	CASRGELGAQHF
TRBV5-1	14	TRBJ1-5	-	-	TGCGCCAGCAGCTTGGACGGGGGGAATCAGCCCCAGCATTTT	CASSLDGGNQPQHF
TRBV10-3	18	TRBJ2-2	-	TRBD1	TGTGCCATCAGTGAGTCAAGTTCCGGGACAGTATTCAAGGGGGAGCTGTTTTTT	CAISESSSGTVFKGELFF
TRBV10-3	13	TRBJ1-1	once	TRBD1	TGTGCCACAGGACAGGACCGGGGAACTGAAGCTTTCTTT	CATGQDRGTEAFF
TRBV14	13	TRBJ1-1	-	-	TGTGCCAGCAGCCAAGGTCTCAGACTCGAAGCTTTCTTT	CASSQGLRLEAFF
TRBV6-1	17	TRBJ1-1	-	-	TGTGCCAGCAGTGAAGCCCGGACAGTTCGGCTGAACACTGAAGCTTTCTTT	CASSEARTVRLNTEAFF
TRBV12-3/TRBV12-4	13	TRBJ1-5	-	TRBD1	TGTGCCAGCAGTGGACAGGGCGTCCAGCCCCAGCATTTT	CASSGQGVQPQHF
TRBV5-1	15	TRBJ1-1	-	TRBD1	TGCGCCAGCAGCACCCAGACAGGGATGAACACTGAAGCTTTCTTT	CASSTQTGMNTEAFF
TRBV5-1	14	TRBJ1-6	-	-	TGCGCCAGCGGTGTTAAGGGGCTGGATTCACCCCTCCACTTT	CASGVKGLDSPLHF
TRBV5-1	14	TRBJ1-3	-	-	TGCGCCAGCAGCTTGGAGAGCTCTGGAAACACCATATATTTT	CASSLESSGNTIYF
TRBV28	17	TRBJ2-3	-	-	TGTGCCAGCAGTCCACTTCGGACTGCCGCTAGCACAGATACGCAGTATTTT	CASSPLRTAASTDTQYF
TRBV18	11	TRBJ2-5	-	-	TGTGCGGCGGGACCTCAAGAGACCCAGTACTTC	CAAGPQETQYF
TRBV5-1	14	TRBJ1-2	-	-	TGCGCCAGCAGCTTGGAATTAGCTAACTATGGCTACACCTTC	CASSLELANYGYTF
TRBV6-5	16	TRBJ2-2	-	-	TGTGCCAGCAGTTACGCACCGGGGGGCGGGACCGGGGAGCTGTTTTTT	CASSYAPGGGTGELFF